This T cell receptor (beta chain) was observed in a study of T cell responses to AZD1222 COVID-19 vaccine. Findings of the study overall: Unmutated regions of variants are reportedly targeted by nearly half of spike-specific TCRs. Spike-wide vaccine-associated CD4 TCRs dominated at 160-218 and 743-854. Sampling that yielded the repertoires occurred only after the peak T cell response. Clonal diversity may have been underestimated, and the donors were mostly white British, with more females than males.

A note on this clone: Its antigen is not known.

Germline values: CDR1 DFQATT, CDR2 SNEGSKA (reference sequence). The V and J ends lost 3 bases and 4 bases respectively, with 4 bases between them. This CDR3 is 10 amino acids long. Measured with immunoSEQ multiplex PCR; TCRdb has only the in-frame clones, and not every one. In the table there are 110,000 to 150,000 clones, roughly 92% of which are singletons. The specimen comprised peripheral blood, sampled on day 0 of AZD1222 vaccination. The chain employs TRBV20-1 and TRBJ2-7; no clear D. The source of this sequence is an adult in good health. The CDR3 is CSASQYEQYF. CDR3 nucleotides: TGCAGTGCTAGTCAGTACGAGCAGTACTTC.